This T cell receptor (beta chain) derives from a study of human T cells and chemical hapten exposure. In the study overall: Largely, small differences in pooled library volume made per-sample TCR yields vary.

The study, taken as a whole, reports: The number of TCRs over 1 in 1000 frequency stayed unchanged after DPC.

In the library, unique molecular identifiers were attached to individual cDNA molecules. TCRdb used MiXCR to reprocess the RACE reads, holding one entry per CDR3 protein. The table shows roughly 80,000 distinct CDR3 sequences, with around 9.4% occurring only once. The junction had 6 bases not matched to a gene; V was cut back by 3 bases and J by 4 bases. This CDR3 contains 14 residues. Germline CDR1 DFQATT, CDR2 SNEGSKA (reference sequence). With regard to this clonotype: As yet, its antigen is unknown.

As for time point: healthy volunteer bleed at 6 weeks. The total RNA was obtained from whole blood that was not fractionated. This TCR derives from a female donor in good health. Some clones in this sample may be carry-over from other donors' samples. The chain couples TRBV20-1 to TRBJ1-5, with 7 bases fitting TRBD1. What was sequenced was whole blood. The CDR3 DNA sequence: TGCAGTGCTAGTGGCGACAGGGATAATCAGCCCCAGCATTTT. Translated: CSASGDRDNQPQHF.